The sequence of this T cell receptor beta chain was determined in a study of blood T cell repertoires in COVID-19. This clone was observed a few times. TCRdb's table, derived via immunoSEQ multiplex PCR, lists solely in-frame clones and lacks some. The table records about 670,000 clones, about 87% of them present only once. The CDR3 loop spans 16 amino acids. The V segment lost 2 bases and the J segment 7 bases; nucleotides outside the gene matches: 10. CDR1 SGDLS and CDR2 YYNGEE come from the germline V gene. What was sequenced was peripheral blood. The sequence derives from a woman between 18 and 29 years old with acute or convalescent COVID-19. The V gene is TRBV9, the J gene TRBJ1-1, with TRBD1 matching 11 bases. The CDR3 sequence: CASSVSRDRGFGEAFF. The CDR3 bases are TGTGCCAGCAGCGTGTCCCGGGACAGGGGGTTCGGTGAAGCTTTCTTT.